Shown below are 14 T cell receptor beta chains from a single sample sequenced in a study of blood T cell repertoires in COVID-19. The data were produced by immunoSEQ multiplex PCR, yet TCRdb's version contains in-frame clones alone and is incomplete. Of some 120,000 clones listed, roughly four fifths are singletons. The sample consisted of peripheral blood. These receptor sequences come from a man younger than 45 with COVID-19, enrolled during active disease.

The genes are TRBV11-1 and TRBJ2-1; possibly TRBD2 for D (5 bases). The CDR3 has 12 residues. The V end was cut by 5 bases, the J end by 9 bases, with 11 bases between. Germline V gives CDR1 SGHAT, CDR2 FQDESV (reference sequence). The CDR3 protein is CASSDNRGEQFF. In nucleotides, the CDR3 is TGTGCCAGCAGCGACAATCGGGGTGAGCAGTTCTTC.

The CDR3 reads CASSLVSGNQETQYF. In DNA, the CDR3 is TGTGCCAGCAGCTTAGTCAGCGGCAACCAAGAGACCCAGTACTTC. This chain joins TRBV7-8 and TRBJ2-5; maybe TRBD2 (5 bases). Trimming pared 1 base from V and 0 bases from J, leaving 9 bases between. Germline CDR1 reads SGHVS; CDR2 reads FQNEAQ. The CDR3 has 15 amino acids.

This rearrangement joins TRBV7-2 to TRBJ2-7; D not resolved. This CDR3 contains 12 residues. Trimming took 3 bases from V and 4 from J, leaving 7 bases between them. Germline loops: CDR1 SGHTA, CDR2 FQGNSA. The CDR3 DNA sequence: TGTGCCAGCAGCTTCATGAGTTACGAGCAGTACTTC. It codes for CASSFMSYEQYF. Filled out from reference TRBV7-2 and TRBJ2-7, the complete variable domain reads GAGVSQSPSNKVTEKGKDVELRCDPISGHTALYWYRQSLGQGLEFLIYFQGNSAPDKSGLPSDRFSAERTGGSVSTLTIQRTQQEDSAVYLCASSFMSYEQYFGPGTRLTVT.

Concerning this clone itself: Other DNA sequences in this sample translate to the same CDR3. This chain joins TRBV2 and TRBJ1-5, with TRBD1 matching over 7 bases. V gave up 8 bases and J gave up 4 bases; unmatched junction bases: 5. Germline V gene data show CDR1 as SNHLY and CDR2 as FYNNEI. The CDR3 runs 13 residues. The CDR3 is CASRRDSNQPQHF. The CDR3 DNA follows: TGTGCCAGCCGCCGGGACAGTAATCAGCCCCAGCATTTT.

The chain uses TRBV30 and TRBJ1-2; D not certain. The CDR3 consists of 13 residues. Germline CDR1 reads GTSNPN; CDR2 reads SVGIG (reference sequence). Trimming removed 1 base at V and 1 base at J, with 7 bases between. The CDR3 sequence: CAWSDHNNYGYTF. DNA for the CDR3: TGTGCCTGGAGTGACCACAATAACTATGGCTACACCTTC.

CDR3 sequence reads: CASSLSGTVGLAGGYEQYF. In DNA, the CDR3 is TGTGCCAGCAGCTTATCCGGGACGGTCGGACTAGCGGGCGGCTACGAGCAGTACTTC. The gene calls are TRBV7-9 and TRBJ2-7, with 11 bases fitting TRBD2. Germline V gene data show CDR1 as SEHNR and CDR2 as FQNEAQ (reference sequence). The V segment lost 2 bases and the J segment 3 bases; nucleotides outside the gene matches: 15. The CDR3 is 19 amino acids.

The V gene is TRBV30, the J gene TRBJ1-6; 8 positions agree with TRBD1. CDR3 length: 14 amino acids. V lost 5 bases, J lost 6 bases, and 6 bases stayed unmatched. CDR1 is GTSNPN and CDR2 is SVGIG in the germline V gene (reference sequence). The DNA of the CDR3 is TGTGCCTGGTGTATAGGACAGGGTAATTCACCCCTCCACTTT. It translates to CAWCIGQGNSPLHF.

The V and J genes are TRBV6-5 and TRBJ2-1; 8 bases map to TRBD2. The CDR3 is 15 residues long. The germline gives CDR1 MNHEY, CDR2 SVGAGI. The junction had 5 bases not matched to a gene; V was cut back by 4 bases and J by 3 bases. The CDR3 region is CASSWRSGSYNEQFF. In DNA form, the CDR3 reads TGTGCCAGCAGTTGGCGGAGCGGGAGCTACAATGAGCAGTTCTTC.

CDR3 loop: CASSPGLAGGFLYEQYF. CDR3 sequence (DNA): TGTGCCAGCAGCCCGGGACTAGCGGGAGGGTTCCTCTACGAGCAGTACTTC. This sequence joins TRBV3-1 (or the pseudogene TRBV3-2) and TRBJ2-7, with 16 bases identical to TRBD2. Germline loops: CDR1 LGHDT, CDR2 YNNKEL (reference sequence). J lost 3 bases, V lost 4 bases, and 6 bases had no gene match. This CDR3 comprises 17 residues.

In nucleotides, the CDR3 is TGTGCCACCAGTGACCCACGGACTAGCGGGGGGTACTACAATGAGCAGTTCTTC. As protein: CATSDPRTSGGYYNEQFF. The rearrangement uses TRBV24-1 and TRBJ2-1; 14 nucleotides align to TRBD2. The J segment lost 3 bases and the V segment lost 4 bases, leaving 7 bases of the junction unmatched. Germline V CDR1 and CDR2: KGHDR, SFDVKD. This CDR3 comprises 18 residues.

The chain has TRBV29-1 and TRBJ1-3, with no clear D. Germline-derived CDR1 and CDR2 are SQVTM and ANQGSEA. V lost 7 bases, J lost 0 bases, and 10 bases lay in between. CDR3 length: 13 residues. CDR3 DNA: TGCAGCGGCCGCTTAGCCTCTGGAAACACCATATATTTT. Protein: CSGRLASGNTIYF.

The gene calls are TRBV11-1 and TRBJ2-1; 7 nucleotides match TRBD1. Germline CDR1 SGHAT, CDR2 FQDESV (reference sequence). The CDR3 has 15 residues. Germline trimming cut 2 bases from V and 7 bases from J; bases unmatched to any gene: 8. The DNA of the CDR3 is TGTGCCAGCAGCTTAAAGACAGGGTATTGGAATGAGCAGTTCTTC. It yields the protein CASSLKTGYWNEQFF.

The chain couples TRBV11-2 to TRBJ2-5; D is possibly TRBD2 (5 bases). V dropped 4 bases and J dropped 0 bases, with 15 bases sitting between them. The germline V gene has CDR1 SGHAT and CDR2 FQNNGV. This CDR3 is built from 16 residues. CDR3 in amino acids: CASSSVDGLYQETQYF. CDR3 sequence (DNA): TGTGCCAGCAGCTCGGTTGACGGACTGTACCAAGAGACCCAGTACTTC.

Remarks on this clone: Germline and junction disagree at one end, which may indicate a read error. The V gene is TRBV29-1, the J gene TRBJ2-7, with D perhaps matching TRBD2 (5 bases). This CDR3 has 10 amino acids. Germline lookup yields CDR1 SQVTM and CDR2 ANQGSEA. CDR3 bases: TGCAGCGTTGAGGCCCGGGGAGAACACTTC. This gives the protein CSVEARGEHF.